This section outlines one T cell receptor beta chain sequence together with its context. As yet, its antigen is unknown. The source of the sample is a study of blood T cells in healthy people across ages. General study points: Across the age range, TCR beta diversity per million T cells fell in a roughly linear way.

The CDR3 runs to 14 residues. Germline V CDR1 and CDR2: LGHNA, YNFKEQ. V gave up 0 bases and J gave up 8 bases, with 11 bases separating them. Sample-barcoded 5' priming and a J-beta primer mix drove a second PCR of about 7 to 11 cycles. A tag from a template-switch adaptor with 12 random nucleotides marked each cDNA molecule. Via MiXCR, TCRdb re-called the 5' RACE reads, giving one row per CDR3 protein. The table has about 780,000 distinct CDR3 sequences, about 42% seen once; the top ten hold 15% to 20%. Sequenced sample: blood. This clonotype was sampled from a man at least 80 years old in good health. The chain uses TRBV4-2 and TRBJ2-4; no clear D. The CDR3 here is CASSQERRGDIQYF. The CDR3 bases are TGTGCCAGCAGCCAAGAACGGAGAGGAGACATTCAGTACTTC.